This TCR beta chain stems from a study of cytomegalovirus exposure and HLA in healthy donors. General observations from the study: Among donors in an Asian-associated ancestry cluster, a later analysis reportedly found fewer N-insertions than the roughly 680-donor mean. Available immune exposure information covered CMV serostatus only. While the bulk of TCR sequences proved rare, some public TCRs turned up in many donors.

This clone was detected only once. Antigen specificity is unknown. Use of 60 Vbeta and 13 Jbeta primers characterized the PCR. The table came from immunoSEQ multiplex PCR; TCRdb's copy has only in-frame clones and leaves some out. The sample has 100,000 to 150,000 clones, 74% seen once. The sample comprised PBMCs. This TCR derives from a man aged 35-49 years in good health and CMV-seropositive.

The CDR3 DNA follows: TGTGCCTGGACACAGGACACAACTAATGAAAAACTGTTTTTT. It codes for CAWTQDTTNEKLFF. The V and J genes are TRBV30 and TRBJ1-4; D possibly corresponds to TRBD1 (5 bases). The V end was cut by 4 bases, the J end by 0 bases, with 9 bases between. The CDR3 is made up of 14 amino acids. CDR1 GTSNPN and CDR2 SVGIG come from the germline V gene (reference sequence).